The 3 T cell receptor beta chains given below trace back to one sample, sequenced in a study of Graves' ophthalmopathy and Graves' hyperthyroidism. Scientists amplified the TCR beta CDR3 regions from RNA transcripts. An initial RT-PCR round employing HTBI primers preceded a second-round multiplex PCR. TCRdb reanalysed the multiplex PCR reads using MiXCR and keeps one entry per CDR3 protein. The repertoire holds hundreds of thousands of distinct CDR3 sequences, with over 20% as singletons. The sequenced sample consisted of peripheral blood. The receptor set was obtained from a woman in her late teens or twenties with stable Graves' hyperthyroidism.

The chain has TRBV9 and TRBJ2-5, with TRBD2 as a possible D gene (5 bases). V was pared by 3 bases and J by 2 bases, with 14 bases between. Germline loops: CDR1 SGDLS, CDR2 YYNGEE. The CDR3 covers 15 residues. In DNA, the CDR3 is TGTGCCAGCAGCGGAGGCGGTAGCGAACAAGAGACCCAGTACTTC. Residues: CASSGGGSEQETQYF.

This chain uses TRBV20-1 with TRBJ1-1; maybe TRBD1 (6 bases). The V gene lost 5 bases and the J gene lost 0 bases, with 10 bases spanning the gap. Looked up from germline, CDR1 is DFQATT and CDR2 is SNEGSKA (reference sequence). CDR3 size: 13 residues. CDR3 loop: CSARRTVNTEAFF. For the CDR3, the DNA is TGCAGTGCTCGGAGGACAGTGAACACTGAAGCTTTCTTT.

This clonotype has at least ten counts. The chain links TRBV6-2 or TRBV6-3 to TRBJ2-5; TRBD2 aligns across 7 bases. Germline CDR1 is MNHEY and CDR2 is SVGEGT. V shed 6 bases and J 5 bases; nucleotides not matched to a gene: 6. This CDR3 is built from 13 residues. CDR3 residues: CASRRLATETQYF. The CDR3 DNA reads as TGTGCCAGCAGGCGACTAGCAACGGAGACCCAGTACTTC.